These 32 T cell receptor beta chains share one sample of origin, sequenced in a study of human T cells and chemical hapten exposure. Time point defined: patch test 3, about 24 weeks after DPC sensitization. Indicated treatment: therapeutic diphenylcyclopropenone sensitization with weekly scalp DPC. TCRdb passed the RACE reads through MiXCR, listing each CDR3 protein once. The data contain about 120,000 distinct CDR3 sequences, approximately 10% of them singletons. Source: whole blood, taken in connection with sensitization to the hapten diphenylcyclopropenone (DPC). The receptors here all came from a woman aged 50 to 65 with alopecia areata. Some clones in this sample may be carry-over from other donors' samples.

The sample holds many counts of this clonotype. The chain joins TRBV12-3 or TRBV12-4 to TRBJ2-3, with D uncertain. The CDR3 has 14 amino acids. Deletions cut 3 bases from V and 2 bases from J, with 9 bases between. The CDR3 loop is CASSFGSTTDTQYF. Here the CDR3 DNA reads TGTGCCAGCAGTTTCGGTAGCACCACAGATACGCAGTATTTT.

Ten or more counts support this clonotype. This sequence joins TRBV12-3 or TRBV12-4 and TRBJ2-3; D unresolved. This CDR3 comprises 15 residues. The V and J ends lost 6 bases and 6 bases respectively, with 19 bases between them. CDR3 nucleotides: TGTGCCAGCAGCCCGAACCCCAGGAGCATGGATACGCAGTATTTT. Protein product: CASSPNPRSMDTQYF.

The chain recombines TRBV4-2 with TRBJ1-1; D is perhaps TRBD1 (6 bases). Trimming pared 2 bases from V and 3 bases from J, leaving 13 bases between. Germline V CDR1 and CDR2: LGHNA, YNFKEQ. The CDR3 runs to 15 residues. This CDR3 reads CASSQTGGADTEAFF. The CDR3 DNA is TGTGCCAGCAGCCAAACGGGGGGGGCAGACACTGAAGCTTTCTTT.

This clonotype was counted at least ten times. This chain links TRBV28 with TRBJ1-1; no reliable D call. This CDR3 is built from 12 residues. Germline lookup yields CDR1 MDHEN and CDR2 SYDVKM. V shed 2 bases and J shed 6 bases, with 7 bases lying between them. The CDR3 DNA is TGTGCCAGCAGTTTAAGGCGGTCTGAAGCTTTCTTT. The encoded protein is CASSLRRSEAFF.

This clonotype was counted ten times or more. This chain connects TRBV18 to TRBJ2-3, with 7 positions matching TRBD2. J lost 4 bases, V lost 0 bases, and 7 bases had no gene match. Germline values: CDR1 KGHSH, CDR2 LQKENI. The CDR3 is 16 residues long. The CDR3 here is CASSPPTSFGPDTQYF. In nucleotides, the CDR3 is TGTGCCAGCTCACCACCGACTAGCTTTGGACCAGATACGCAGTATTTT.

This clonotype came up many times. This chain joins TRBV12-3 or TRBV12-4 and TRBJ2-1; D is possibly TRBD2 (5 bases). Trimming left V 2 bases short and J 4 bases short, with 12 bases between. This CDR3 spans 15 amino acids. The CDR3 region is CASSLKVGDYNEQFF. The CDR3 nucleotides are TGTGCCAGCAGTTTAAAGGTCGGGGATTACAATGAGCAGTTCTTC.

The V and J genes are TRBV7-9 and TRBJ2-1; D gene ambiguous. Deletions cut 4 bases from V and 6 bases from J, with 13 bases between. The V gene's germline CDR1 is SEHNR and CDR2 FQNEAQ (reference sequence). The CDR3 has 14 amino acids. Here the CDR3 DNA reads TGTGCCAGCAGCTGGCTCACAGAATTCAATGAGCAGTTCTTC. Its protein product is CASSWLTEFNEQFF.

The chain uses TRBV9 and TRBJ2-2; D unclear. V shed 2 bases and J shed 0 bases, with 11 bases lying between them. The CDR3 has 16 residues. Looked up from germline, CDR1 is SGDLS and CDR2 is YYNGEE. The CDR3 DNA sequence: TGTGCCAGCAGCGTTGAAGCGCTCGCGAACACCGGGGAGCTGTTTTTT. Its translation: CASSVEALANTGELFF.

This clonotype came up once. A much bigger clone sits one base away, suggesting this may be a read error. Because the CDR3 is missing its conserved closing phenylalanine or tryptophan, this is likely a read error. This chain joins TRBV2 and TRBJ2-1; the D is unclear. This CDR3 comprises 14 residues. V dropped 3 bases and J dropped 7 bases, with 13 bases sitting between them. The germline V gene encodes CDR1 SNHLY and CDR2 FYNNEI. The CDR3 nucleotides are TGTGCCAGCAGTGACCGGCTAGTGAGGAATGAGCAGTTCTAC. The encoded protein is CASSDRLVRNEQFY.

This clonotype has a count of ten or more. V is TRBV4-2 and J is TRBJ2-7; the D is unclear. Per the germline V gene, CDR1 is LGHNA and CDR2 is YNFKEQ. The CDR3 covers 14 residues. Trimming left V 4 bases short and J 4 bases short, with 14 bases between. CDR3 amino acids: CASSREMLGYEQYF. The CDR3 nucleotides are TGTGCCAGCAGCCGAGAAATGTTGGGATACGAGCAGTACTTC.

This clonotype occurred a few times. V and J are TRBV6-2 or TRBV6-3 and TRBJ2-4; D remains unclear. Trimming cost V 2 bases and J 7 bases, with 15 bases left between them. This CDR3 is 15 amino acids long. Germline CDR1 reads MNHEY; CDR2 reads SVGEGT. CDR3 in amino acids: CASSYENRLPNIQYF. The CDR3 DNA sequence: TGTGCCAGCAGTTACGAGAATAGGCTCCCCAACATTCAGTACTTC.

This clonotype was recorded many times. The chain carries TRBV12-3 or TRBV12-4 and TRBJ2-5, with a possible D match to TRBD2 (5 bases). V was clipped by 0 bases and J by 5 bases, with 7 bases between them. There are 13 residues in the CDR3. The DNA of the CDR3 is TGTGCCAGCAGTTTAGCGGGAGTGGAGACCCAGTACTTC. It yields the protein CASSLAGVETQYF.

V is TRBV7-2 and J is TRBJ2-1, with TRBD2 matching 8 bases. With 5 bases clipped from V and 4 bases from J, the junction kept 10 bases outside the gene matches. The CDR3 is 16 residues long. Germline V gene sequence: CDR1 SGHTA, CDR2 FQGNSA. The CDR3 region is CASSNPTSGGYNEQFF. CDR3 nucleotide sequence: TGTGCCAGCAGCAATCCAACTAGCGGAGGATACAATGAGCAGTTCTTC. The variable domain in full, completed from reference TRBV7-2 and TRBJ2-1, reads GAGVSQSPSNKVTEKGKDVELRCDPISGHTALYWYRQSLGQGLEFLIYFQGNSAPDKSGLPSDRFSAERTGGSVSTLTIQRTQQEDSAVYLCASSNPTSGGYNEQFFGPGTRLTVL.

This clonotype occurred many times. The chain is built from TRBV28 and TRBJ2-1; 12 nucleotides match TRBD2. CDR1 is MDHEN and CDR2 is SYDVKM in the germline V gene. V was pared by 3 bases and J by 0 bases, with 9 bases of the junction left unmatched. The CDR3 is 19 amino acids. Here the CDR3 reads CASSLSGLAGQSSYNEQFF. DNA of the CDR3: TGTGCCAGCAGTTTGTCGGGACTAGCGGGTCAGAGCTCCTACAATGAGCAGTTCTTC.

The chain joins TRBV24-1 to TRBJ2-6, with a tentative D call TRBD2 (5 bases). CDR1 is KGHDR and CDR2 is SFDVKD in the germline V gene. This CDR3 has 16 amino acids. Trimming removed 1 base from V and 2 bases from J, with 8 bases in between. The CDR3 spells CATSDFGSTGANVLTF. The DNA of the CDR3 is TGTGCCACCAGTGATTTTGGGAGCACTGGGGCCAACGTCCTGACTTTC.

The chain carries TRBV28 and TRBJ1-6; D perhaps matches TRBD1 (6 bases). Trimming stripped 7 bases from V and 0 bases from J, with 13 bases between. The V gene's germline CDR1 is MDHEN and CDR2 SYDVKM. The CDR3 contains 16 residues. The CDR3 reads CASTFEQGSYNSPLHF. The DNA for the CDR3 is TGTGCCAGCACCTTCGAACAGGGCTCCTATAATTCACCCCTCCACTTT.

This clonotype showed up just a few times. The CDR3 loop is CASSGRRGGDTGELFF. The CDR3 DNA sequence: TGTGCCAGCAGCGGACGTCGCGGGGGGGACACCGGGGAGCTGTTTTTT. V is TRBV7-6 and J is TRBJ2-2; 9 bases are a match to TRBD2. Per the germline V gene, CDR1 is SGHVS and CDR2 is FNYEAQ. This CDR3 is built from 16 residues. The V and J ends lost 5 bases and 3 bases, in that order; junction bases with no gene match: 7.

In this sample, this clonotype turned up many times. The gene calls are TRBV4-1 and TRBJ2-7; weak D call: TRBD2 (5 bases). Germline V gene data show CDR1 as MGHRA and CDR2 as YSYEKL. The CDR3 runs to 16 residues. Trimming shortened V by 0 bases and J by 6 bases, and 18 bases separated the two germline ends. The CDR3 sequence is CASSQDSQEVFREQYF. CDR3 bases: TGCGCCAGCAGCCAAGATAGCCAGGAGGTGTTTCGCGAGCAGTACTTC.

V gene TRBV14 combines with J gene TRBJ2-7; possible D gene TRBD2, 5 bases. V gave up 4 bases and J gave up 4 bases, with 8 bases separating them. The CDR3 has 12 amino acids. Germline V CDR1 and CDR2: SGHDN, FVKESK. CDR3 in amino acids: CASSRSGYEQYF. The CDR3 region has the DNA TGTGCCAGCAGCCGTTCGGGGTACGAGCAGTACTTC.

This clonotype appeared many times. This chain joins TRBV27 and TRBJ2-7; D remains unclear. Trimming cost V 3 bases and J 1 base, with 10 bases left between them. This CDR3 comprises 14 residues. Germline V gene lookup returns CDR1 MNHEY and CDR2 SMNVEV (reference sequence). The CDR3 is CASSLGSWSYEQYF. The DNA for the CDR3 is TGTGCCAGCAGTTTGGGTTCGTGGTCCTACGAGCAGTACTTC.

This clonotype was recorded many times. The chain couples TRBV2 to TRBJ1-1; D is unresolved. The CDR3 length is 15 residues. V shed 5 bases and J shed 0 bases, with 13 bases lying between them. Germline CDR1 is SNHLY and CDR2 is FYNNEI. In nucleotides, the CDR3 is TGTGCCAGCAGTTCTTCCCTTGGGATGAACACTGAAGCTTTCTTT. This gives the protein CASSSSLGMNTEAFF. Full variable domain (rest looked up from reference TRBV2 and TRBJ1-1): EPEVTQTPSHQVTQMGQEVILRCVPISNHLYFYWYRQILGQKVEFLVSFYNNEISEKSEIFDDQFSVERPDGSNFTLKIRSTKLEDSAMYFCASSSSLGMNTEAFFGQGTRLTVV.

This clonotype appeared a few times. This chain connects TRBV7-2 to TRBJ2-1; D perhaps matches TRBD2 (6 bases). The V gene's germline CDR1 is SGHTA and CDR2 FQGNSA. Deletions cut 0 bases from V and 5 bases from J, with 11 bases between. This CDR3 has 15 amino acids. The CDR3 region is CASSLAGLPNNEQFF. In nucleotides, the CDR3 is TGTGCCAGCAGCTTAGCGGGACTCCCTAACAATGAGCAGTTCTTC.

This clonotype appeared a single time. This chain uses TRBV2 with TRBJ1-5, with 7 bases aligning to TRBD1. Per the germline V gene, CDR1 is SNHLY and CDR2 is FYNNEI. Unmatched junction bases numbered 6, after V lost 10 bases and J lost 0 bases. The CDR3 has 14 amino acids. The CDR3 protein is CATKQGYSNQPQHF. In DNA form, the CDR3 reads TGTGCCACCAAACAGGGGTATAGCAATCAGCCCCAGCATTTT.

In the case of this clonotype: This sequence may be a read error, since a much larger clone differs from it by one base. The chain uses TRBV3-1 and TRBJ2-2; 8 bases align to TRBD2. Germline CDR1 and CDR2: LGHDT and YNNKEL (reference sequence). The CDR3 runs to 18 residues. Trimming took 0 bases from V and 8 from J; bases not matched to a gene: 14. CDR3 amino acids: CASSQESGTRGSFGELFF. Written as DNA, the CDR3 is TGTGCCAGCAGCCAAGAAAGCGGGACTAGAGGGAGCTTTGGGGAGCTGTTTTTT. Full variable domain (missing parts from reference TRBV3-1 and TRBJ2-2): DTAVSQTPKYLVTQMGNDKSIKCEQNLGHDTMYWYKQDSKKFLKIMFSYNNKELIINETVPNRFSPKSPDKAHLNLHINSLELGDSAVYFCASSQESGTRGSFGELFFGEGSRLTVL.

This chain joins TRBV4-1 and TRBJ1-1; the D gene is possibly TRBD1 (5 bases). Trimming removed 0 bases from V and 7 bases from J, with 12 bases in between. CDR3 length: 14 residues. Germline assignment: CDR1 MGHRA and CDR2 YSYEKL. The CDR3 sequence: CASSQDPPGHEAFF. CDR3 nucleotide sequence: TGCGCCAGCAGCCAAGACCCTCCGGGGCATGAAGCTTTCTTT.

This chain connects TRBV6-5 to TRBJ1-4; a weak D match, TRBD1 (6 bases). This CDR3 comprises 14 residues. The germline CDR1 and CDR2 sequences are MNHEY and SVGAGI. The V gene lost 5 bases and the J gene lost 5 bases, with 12 bases spanning the gap. The CDR3 sequence is CASSTGRGNEKLFF. The CDR3 DNA reads as TGTGCCAGCAGTACGGGGAGGGGGAATGAAAAACTGTTTTTT.

The V call is TRBV10-3, the J call TRBJ2-1; 9 bases line up with TRBD2. This CDR3 has 17 amino acids. The ends lost 4 bases at V and 6 bases at J; junction bases unmatched: 13. Looked up from germline, CDR1 is ENHRY and CDR2 is SYGVKD. For the CDR3, the DNA is TGTGCCATCAGTGGTAATCCAGCGGGAGGCGGCCGCAATGAGCAGTTCTTC. Amino acid sequence: CAISGNPAGGGRNEQFF.

This clonotype was counted a few times. The chain combines TRBV12-3 or TRBV12-4 with TRBJ1-5; 7 nucleotides line up with TRBD1. V shed 6 bases and J 5 bases; nucleotides not matched to a gene: 13. The CDR3 covers 16 residues. CDR3 region: CASSNSRDSPHQPQHF. CDR3 DNA: TGTGCCAGCAGCAATAGCCGGGACAGTCCACATCAGCCCCAGCATTTT.

V and J are TRBV18 and TRBJ2-3; D is unresolved. The CDR3 extends over 15 amino acids. Trimming pared 1 base from V and 0 bases from J, leaving 8 bases between. Germline V CDR1 and CDR2: KGHSH, LQKENI. The CDR3 coding sequence is TGTGCCAGCTCACCACAGGGCCCTAGCACAGATACGCAGTATTTT. Translated: CASSPQGPSTDTQYF.

The V gene is TRBV12-3 or TRBV12-4, the J gene TRBJ1-5, with D hard to call. The CDR3 is made up of 14 amino acids. The V end lost 1 base, the J end lost 3 bases, and 7 bases lay between the germline ends. CDR3 amino acids: CASSLGLINQPQHF. The CDR3 nucleotides read TGTGCCAGCAGTTTAGGACTCATCAATCAGCCCCAGCATTTT.

This clonotype has a count of ten or more. The V call is TRBV21-1, the J call TRBJ2-5; TRBD2 is the table's D call and was not checked against the DNA. TRBV21-1 is assigned pseudogene status. This CDR3 is built from 10 residues. CDR3 sequence: CASPRREQYF. CDR3 DNA: TGTGCCAGCCCCAGGAGGGAGCAGTACTTC.

The rearrangement links TRBV5-1 to TRBJ1-6; a possible D gene is TRBD1 (5 bases). In germline, CDR1 is SGHRS, CDR2 YFSETQ. V lost 0 bases and J lost 8, with 9 bases in between. This CDR3 region has 14 residues. The CDR3 bases are TGCGCCAGCAGCTTGGGACAGTCAGATTCACCCCTCCACTTT. Residues: CASSLGQSDSPLHF.